These T cell receptor beta chains were read from a single sample in a study of T cells in Graves' hyperthyroidism and ophthalmopathy. TCRdb recomputed calls from the multiplex PCR reads with MiXCR, one row per CDR3 protein. The table records 700,000 or so distinct CDR3 sequences, around 15% of them present only once. Sequencing used blood. Receptor source: a man younger than 35 with Graves' hyperthyroidism. The CDR3 runs from the conserved cysteine through the conserved F or W. The order of the fields is CDR3 protein, CDR3 DNA, D gene, V gene, clone size, J gene. The D gene is left open where the match is weak. Clone size is not always given. Where it is, it says once, few, many or a class for expanded clones.

CDR3aa: CASSQAGGDYTGELFF; CDR3nt: TGTGCCAGCAGCCAGGCAGGGGGCGACTACACCGGGGAGCTGTTTTTT; d_gene: TRBD1; v_gene: TRBV3-1; abundance: once; j_gene: TRBJ2-2
CDR3aa: CASSLSLDRVGEQFF; CDR3nt: TGTGCCAGCAGTTTATCCCTCGACAGGGTGGGTGAGCAGTTCTTC; d_gene: TRBD1; v_gene: TRBV27; abundance: few; j_gene: TRBJ2-1
CDR3aa: CASSLVGQGAYSGTEAFF; CDR3nt: TGTGCCAGCAGTTTAGTGGGACAGGGGGCGTATAGTGGCACTGAAGCTTTCTTT; d_gene: TRBD1; v_gene: TRBV28; abundance: -; j_gene: TRBJ1-1
CDR3aa: CASTLSGGNGEAFF; CDR3nt: TGTGCCAGCACCCTCTCAGGGGGCAATGGTGAAGCTTTCTTT; d_gene: TRBD1; v_gene: TRBV12-3/TRBV12-4; abundance: few; j_gene: TRBJ1-1
CDR3aa: CASSDLAELNEQFF; CDR3nt: TGTGCCAGCAGTGATCTAGCGGAACTCAATGAGCAGTTCTTC; d_gene: TRBD2; v_gene: TRBV2; abundance: many; j_gene: TRBJ2-1
CDR3aa: CASSPLGAGAYEQYF; CDR3nt: TGTGCCAGCAGTCCCCTCGGGGCAGGGGCCTACGAGCAGTACTTC; d_gene: -; v_gene: TRBV27; abundance: -; j_gene: TRBJ2-7
CDR3aa: CASSESKGAGNTEAFF; CDR3nt: TGCGCCAGCAGTGAGTCGAAGGGGGCCGGGAACACTGAAGCTTTCTTT; d_gene: TRBD1; v_gene: TRBV10-1; abundance: -; j_gene: TRBJ1-1
CDR3aa: CASSVGGHGYTF; CDR3nt: TGTGCCAGCAGTGTTGGAGGGCATGGCTACACCTTC; d_gene: -; v_gene: TRBV25-1; abundance: -; j_gene: TRBJ1-2
CDR3aa: CSALRASGSTYEQYF; CDR3nt: TGCAGTGCTCTTAGAGCTAGCGGATCTACCTACGAGCAGTACTTC; d_gene: TRBD2; v_gene: TRBV20-1; abundance: few; j_gene: TRBJ2-7
CDR3aa: CAIGVNRVREQYF; CDR3nt: TGTGCCATCGGGGTAAACAGGGTCAGGGAGCAGTACTTC; d_gene: -; v_gene: TRBV10-3; abundance: -; j_gene: TRBJ2-7
CDR3aa: CASSYSLGNSPLHF; CDR3nt: TGTGCCAGCAGTTACTCGCTGGGAAATTCACCCCTCCACTTT; d_gene: -; v_gene: TRBV6-5; abundance: -; j_gene: TRBJ1-6
CDR3aa: CASRGTENYEQYF; CDR3nt: TGTGCCAGCAGGGGGACGGAAAACTACGAGCAGTACTTC; d_gene: -; v_gene: TRBV2; abundance: -; j_gene: TRBJ2-7
CDR3aa: CASSLYRAGDSPLHF; CDR3nt: TGTGCCAGTAGTCTCTACAGGGCCGGAGATTCACCCCTCCACTTT; d_gene: -; v_gene: TRBV19; abundance: -; j_gene: TRBJ1-6
CDR3aa: CASSGPGLRTDTQYF; CDR3nt: TGTGCCAGCAGCGGGCCGGGACTTCGCACAGATACGCAGTATTTT; d_gene: -; v_gene: TRBV9; abundance: -; j_gene: TRBJ2-3
CDR3aa: CASIPSSRQAATDTQYF; CDR3nt: TGTGCCAGCATCCCATCCTCACGACAGGCGGCCACAGATACGCAGTATTTT; d_gene: -; v_gene: TRBV6-2/TRBV6-3; abundance: few; j_gene: TRBJ2-3
CDR3aa: CASSVAPTGGFYEQYF; CDR3nt: TGCGCCAGCAGCGTTGCCCCGACAGGGGGGTTCTACGAGCAGTACTTC; d_gene: TRBD1; v_gene: TRBV5-1; abundance: few; j_gene: TRBJ2-7
CDR3aa: CASSPRGVSSYNEQFF; CDR3nt: TGTGCCAGCAGCCCCCGGGGGGTCAGCTCCTACAATGAGCAGTTCTTC; d_gene: TRBD2; v_gene: TRBV7-8; abundance: -; j_gene: TRBJ2-1
CDR3aa: CASSLRRTSGRVTDEQFF; CDR3nt: TGTGCCAGCAGCTTACGCAGGACTAGCGGGAGGGTGACGGACGAGCAGTTCTTC; d_gene: TRBD2; v_gene: TRBV7-9; abundance: -; j_gene: TRBJ2-1
CDR3aa: CSVEERTGVGQYF; CDR3nt: TGCAGCGTTGAGGAAAGGACAGGGGTAGGGCAGTACTTC; d_gene: TRBD1; v_gene: TRBV29-1; abundance: -; j_gene: TRBJ2-7
CDR3aa: CASSTPADEQYF; CDR3nt: TGTGCCAGCAGCACCCCCGCTGACGAGCAGTACTTC; d_gene: -; v_gene: TRBV28; abundance: -; j_gene: TRBJ2-7
CDR3aa: CASSLGRGGYTF; CDR3nt: TGCGCCAGCAGCTTGGGACGAGGGGGCTACACCTTC; d_gene: -; v_gene: TRBV5-1; abundance: -; j_gene: TRBJ1-2
CDR3aa: CASSFRTGISEQFF; CDR3nt: TGTGCCAGCAGTTTCCGGACAGGGATTAGTGAGCAGTTCTTC; d_gene: TRBD1; v_gene: TRBV28; abundance: -; j_gene: TRBJ2-1
CDR3aa: CASSLGQTTDTQYF; CDR3nt: TGTGCCAGCAGCCTAGGACAGACCACAGATACGCAGTATTTT; d_gene: -; v_gene: TRBV7-6; abundance: many; j_gene: TRBJ2-3
CDR3aa: CASSDLQGSHGGELFF; CDR3nt: TGTGCCAGCAGCGACTTACAGGGGTCACATGGCGGGGAGCTGTTTTTT; d_gene: TRBD1; v_gene: TRBV7-9; abundance: few; j_gene: TRBJ2-2
CDR3aa: CASSLIRGAYEQYF; CDR3nt: TGTGCCAGCAGCTTGATCAGGGGGGCCTACGAGCAGTACTTC; d_gene: -; v_gene: TRBV5-5; abundance: few; j_gene: TRBJ2-7
CDR3aa: CASSPWTVQETQYF; CDR3nt: TGTGCCAGCAGCCCCTGGACAGTACAAGAGACCCAGTACTTC; d_gene: -; v_gene: TRBV7-9; abundance: many; j_gene: TRBJ2-5
CDR3aa: CASSWDRISISHPTF; CDR3nt: TGTGCCAGCAGCTGGGACAGAATCTCAATCTCACACCCCACCTTC; d_gene: TRBD1; v_gene: TRBV7-2; abundance: few; j_gene: TRBJ1-2
CDR3aa: CASSSPGTAKITDTQYF; CDR3nt: TGTGCCAGCAGTTCCCCCGGGACAGCCAAGATTACAGATACGCAGTATTTT; d_gene: TRBD1; v_gene: TRBV12-3/TRBV12-4; abundance: many; j_gene: TRBJ2-3
CDR3aa: CASSYSFLADNEQFF; CDR3nt: TGTGCCAGCAGTTACTCGTTCCTAGCGGACAATGAGCAGTTCTTC; d_gene: TRBD2; v_gene: TRBV6-2/TRBV6-3; abundance: -; j_gene: TRBJ2-1
CDR3aa: CASCRAVGDTEAFF; CDR3nt: TGCGCCAGCTGTCGGGCGGTGGGGGACACTGAAGCTTTCTTT; d_gene: -; v_gene: TRBV5-1; abundance: many; j_gene: TRBJ1-1
CDR3aa: CASSLTRTDEQYF; CDR3nt: TGTGCCAGCAGCCTCACAAGGACTGACGAGCAGTACTTC; d_gene: -; v_gene: TRBV7-3; abundance: few; j_gene: TRBJ2-7
CDR3aa: CASSGGGANTEAFF; CDR3nt: TGTGCCAGCAGTGGTGGAGGGGCGAACACTGAAGCTTTCTTT; d_gene: -; v_gene: TRBV2; abundance: many; j_gene: TRBJ1-1
CDR3aa: CSAGRGTSGYEQYF; CDR3nt: TGCAGTGCTGGCCGGGGGACTAGCGGCTACGAGCAGTACTTC; d_gene: TRBD2; v_gene: TRBV20-1; abundance: few; j_gene: TRBJ2-7
CDR3aa: CASNPDESPLHF; CDR3nt: TGTGCCAGCAATCCGGACGAGTCACCCCTCCACTTT; d_gene: -; v_gene: TRBV28; abundance: few; j_gene: TRBJ1-6
CDR3aa: CASSVVHSGISDNEQFF; CDR3nt: TGTGCCAGCAGCGTAGTTCATAGCGGGATCAGCGACAATGAGCAGTTCTTC; d_gene: TRBD2; v_gene: TRBV9; abundance: -; j_gene: TRBJ2-1
CDR3aa: CASRTGVFGNTIYF; CDR3nt: TGTGCCAGCAGAACAGGGGTTTTTGGAAACACCATATATTTT; d_gene: TRBD1; v_gene: TRBV2; abundance: many; j_gene: TRBJ1-3
CDR3aa: CASIGWDRGFEAFF; CDR3nt: TGTGCCAGCATCGGGTGGGACAGGGGGTTTGAAGCTTTCTTT; d_gene: TRBD1; v_gene: TRBV12-3/TRBV12-4; abundance: -; j_gene: TRBJ1-1
CDR3aa: CSVGTSGEYNEQFF; CDR3nt: TGCAGCGTTGGGACTAGCGGGGAGTACAATGAGCAGTTCTTC; d_gene: TRBD2; v_gene: TRBV29-1; abundance: many; j_gene: TRBJ2-1
CDR3aa: CASSVVGGINEQFF; CDR3nt: TGTGCCAGCAGTGTTGTCGGGGGTATCAATGAGCAGTTCTTC; d_gene: -; v_gene: TRBV25-1; abundance: few; j_gene: TRBJ2-1
CDR3aa: CASSSLLLRGQTYEQYF; CDR3nt: TGTGCCAGCAGTAGCCTCTTACTCAGGGGGCAAACCTACGAGCAGTACTTC; d_gene: TRBD1; v_gene: TRBV28; abundance: -; j_gene: TRBJ2-7
CDR3aa: CASSLVRGYTGELFF; CDR3nt: TGTGCCAGCAGTTTAGTCCGGGGTTACACCGGGGAGCTGTTTTTT; d_gene: -; v_gene: TRBV12-3/TRBV12-4; abundance: many; j_gene: TRBJ2-2
CDR3aa: CASSAWDRTLFGNTIYF; CDR3nt: TGTGCCAGCAGTGCTTGGGACCGAACTCTGTTCGGAAACACCATATATTTT; d_gene: -; v_gene: TRBV2; abundance: -; j_gene: TRBJ1-3
CDR3aa: CASSLFGGSNQPQHF; CDR3nt: TGTGCCAGCAGTTTATTCGGGGGTAGTAATCAGCCCCAGCATTTT; d_gene: -; v_gene: TRBV12-3/TRBV12-4; abundance: many; j_gene: TRBJ1-5
CDR3aa: CASSSFAVSTDTQYF; CDR3nt: TGTGCCAGCAGTTCTTTCGCGGTCAGCACAGATACGCAGTATTTT; d_gene: -; v_gene: TRBV27; abundance: few; j_gene: TRBJ2-3
CDR3aa: CASRGRISGNTIYF; CDR3nt: TGTGCCAGCAGGGGGCGGATCTCTGGAAACACCATATATTTT; d_gene: -; v_gene: TRBV28; abundance: few; j_gene: TRBJ1-3
CDR3aa: CASSDWGQGVDSPLHF; CDR3nt: TGTGCCAGCAGTGACTGGGGACAGGGTGTGGATTCACCCCTCCACTTT; d_gene: TRBD1; v_gene: TRBV25-1; abundance: many; j_gene: TRBJ1-6
CDR3aa: CSATQQGQETQYF; CDR3nt: TGCAGTGCTACTCAACAGGGACAAGAGACCCAGTACTTC; d_gene: -; v_gene: TRBV20-1; abundance: -; j_gene: TRBJ2-5
CDR3aa: CASRSTGTVAYEQYF; CDR3nt: TGTGCCAGCAGGTCAACCGGGACTGTGGCTTACGAGCAGTACTTC; d_gene: -; v_gene: TRBV6-1; abundance: many; j_gene: TRBJ2-7
CDR3aa: CASSKHWGGGRVSTGELFF; CDR3nt: TGTGCCAGCAGCAAGCACTGGGGGGGGGGTCGCGTTAGCACCGGGGAGCTGTTTTTT; d_gene: TRBD2; v_gene: TRBV7-2; abundance: -; j_gene: TRBJ2-2
CDR3aa: CASSRRSPGSPLHF; CDR3nt: TGTGCCAGCAGCCGACGTAGCCCCGGATCACCCCTCCACTTT; d_gene: -; v_gene: TRBV11-2; abundance: many; j_gene: TRBJ1-6
CDR3aa: CASSSVRDRGNQPQHF; CDR3nt: TGTGCCAGCAGCTCAGTCCGGGACAGGGGCAATCAGCCCCAGCATTTT; d_gene: TRBD1; v_gene: TRBV7-4; abundance: -; j_gene: TRBJ1-5
CDR3aa: CSARDTGSGELFF; CDR3nt: TGCAGTGCGAGAGATACAGGGTCCGGGGAGCTGTTTTTT; d_gene: -; v_gene: TRBV20-1; abundance: -; j_gene: TRBJ2-2
CDR3aa: CASSFWTSRYSYGQYF; CDR3nt: TGTGCCAGCAGCTTTTGGACTAGCCGATACTCCTACGGGCAGTACTTC; d_gene: TRBD2; v_gene: TRBV11-2; abundance: -; j_gene: TRBJ2-7
CDR3aa: CASSTLGGRSWETQYF; CDR3nt: TGTGCCAGTAGTACGCTCGGCGGGCGGAGTTGGGAGACCCAGTACTTC; d_gene: -; v_gene: TRBV19; abundance: -; j_gene: TRBJ2-5
CDR3aa: CASSPAYTGELFF; CDR3nt: TGTGCCAGCAGTCCCGCTTACACCGGGGAGCTGTTTTTT; d_gene: -; v_gene: TRBV28; abundance: -; j_gene: TRBJ2-2
CDR3aa: CATSPEFSSGAGAQHF; CDR3nt: TGTGCCACTTCCCCTGAGTTCTCGAGTGGAGCAGGGGCCCAGCATTTT; d_gene: -; v_gene: TRBV15; abundance: few; j_gene: TRBJ1-5
CDR3aa: CASRSPGQGARETQYF; CDR3nt: TGTGCCAGCAGAAGCCCGGGACAGGGGGCGCGAGAGACCCAGTACTTC; d_gene: TRBD1; v_gene: TRBV6-1; abundance: many; j_gene: TRBJ2-5